The text below deals with one T cell receptor beta chain. Its antigen is not known. This record comes from a study of T cell responses to AZD1222 COVID-19 vaccine. Study-wide background: Pooled samples include second doses given at about 4 or 12 weeks.

Study observations and caveats: Epitopes outside B.1.351 and B.1.1.7 mutated regions reportedly drew nearly half of spike TCRs. Possibly, clonal diversity was underestimated; donors were largely white British and included more females. CD4 TCRs linked to vaccination spanned spike, dominating at 160-218 and 743-854.

Measured with immunoSEQ multiplex PCR; TCRdb has only the in-frame clones, and not every one. The sample yields 100,000 to 150,000 clones, 88% seen once. CDR1 and CDR2 from the germline V gene are LNHDA and SQIVND (reference sequence). The CDR3 loop spans 14 amino acids. V was trimmed by 1 base and J by 7 bases, leaving 13 bases between them. This material consisted of peripheral blood, taken on day 0 of AZD1222 vaccination. The TCR sequence derives from an adult in good health. V usage is TRBV19 and J usage is TRBJ1-2; tentative D call: TRBD1 (5 bases). The CDR3 loop reads CASSIVRGDGGYTF. Written as DNA, the CDR3 is TGTGCCAGTAGTATAGTTCGGGGCGACGGTGGCTACACCTTC.